These 20 T cell receptor beta chains were all obtained from the same sample, sequenced in a study of graft-versus-host responses after intestinal transplantation. TCRdb keeps only in-frame clones here, not all; method: immunoSEQ multiplex PCR. This sample has more than 90,000 clones, with 90% to 95% found just once. The antigens for these receptors are not known. This sample comprised unstimulated CD4+ T cells sorted from spleen or lymph node cells, obtained before transplant. The receptors originated from a human donor who was the organ donor for an intestinal transplant.

V is TRBV4-2 and J is TRBJ2-5; TRBD1 is a possible D gene (5 bases). Trimming took 4 bases from V and 7 from J, leaving 16 bases between them. The length of the CDR3 is 14 residues. Germline lookup yields CDR1 LGHNA and CDR2 YNFKEQ. The CDR3 DNA is TGTGCCAGCAGCCGAGAGAATGGGGCTAGGACCCAGTACTTC. Residues: CASSRENGARTQYF.

The CDR3 sequence is CASSFQETQYF. DNA of the CDR3: TGCGCCAGCAGCTTCCAAGAGACCCAGTACTTC. The V gene is TRBV5-1, the J gene TRBJ2-5; no clear D gene. Between the trimmed V and J ends, which lost 2 bases and 1 base, there was a span of 0 bases. CDR1 is SGHRS and CDR2 is YFSETQ in the germline V gene. The CDR3 is made up of 11 amino acids.

The chain employs TRBV10-3 and TRBJ1-1, with a weak D call TRBD1 (6 bases). V was cut by 8 bases and J by 4 bases, with 14 bases left in between. Germline loops: CDR1 ENHRY, CDR2 SYGVKD. The CDR3 runs to 13 residues. CDR3 nucleotides: TGTGCCATCCAGCCAGGGGAAGGCACTGAAGCTTTCTTT. As protein: CAIQPGEGTEAFF.

The V gene is TRBV19, the J gene TRBJ2-1, with 9 nucleotides matching TRBD2. The ends lost 7 bases at V and 9 bases at J; junction bases unmatched: 19. Germline lookup yields CDR1 LNHDA and CDR2 SQIVND (reference sequence). CDR3 size: 17 residues. The CDR3 spells CASKEGAGGTPFPEQFF. The CDR3, as DNA: TGTGCCAGTAAGGAGGGGGCGGGAGGGACTCCTTTCCCTGAGCAGTTCTTC.

The rearrangement joins TRBV10-3 to TRBJ2-2; TRBD1 aligns across 10 bases. The V and J ends lost 8 bases and 0 bases, in that order; junction bases with no gene match: 3. CDR1 is ENHRY, CDR2 SYGVKD, per germline. The CDR3 totals 15 residues. CDR3 residues: CAIGTGVSNTGELFF. The CDR3 DNA sequence: TGTGCCATCGGGACAGGGGTTTCGAACACCGGGGAGCTGTTTTTT.

The chain is built from TRBV9 and TRBJ2-7, with 8 bases lining up with TRBD1. The CDR3 sequence is 16 residues long. Per germline, CDR1 SGDLS and CDR2 YYNGEE. Losses at the gene ends were 4 bases for V and 4 bases for J; bases not matched to a gene: 13. The CDR3 DNA reads as TGTGCCAGCAGCCCCTACCCCGGACAGGGTCGATACGAGCAGTACTTC. This codes for CASSPYPGQGRYEQYF.

This clone was seen a single time. The V gene is TRBV5-8, the J gene TRBJ1-5; maybe TRBD1 (5 bases). V was shortened by 2 bases and J by 2 bases, with 11 bases between the two germline ends. The CDR3 length is 15 residues. Germline V lookup: CDR1 SGHTS, CDR2 YDEGEE. The CDR3 spells CASSFTGGGNQPQHF. CDR3 coding DNA: TGTGCCAGCAGCTTCACGGGGGGAGGCAATCAGCCCCAGCATTTT.

The chain couples TRBV5-1 to TRBJ1-1; 7 bases are shared with TRBD1. Germline assignment: CDR1 SGHRS and CDR2 YFSETQ. With V trimmed by 2 bases and J by 11 bases, 6 bases remained unmatched. The CDR3 has 12 residues. CDR3 nucleotides: TGCGCCAGCAGCTTAACAGGGGAGCGGGCTTTCTTT. Translating gives CASSLTGERAFF.

The chain carries TRBV18 and TRBJ2-1, with TRBD1 matching 8 bases. Germline V gives CDR1 KGHSH, CDR2 LQKENI. The J segment lost 9 bases and the V segment lost 3 bases, leaving 10 bases of the junction unmatched. This CDR3 spans 15 amino acids. In DNA, the CDR3 is TGTGCCAGCTCACCGGGCGGCAGGGGGCGGATTGAGCAGTTCTTC. This sequence encodes CASSPGGRGRIEQFF.

V gene TRBV4-2 combines with J gene TRBJ2-3; D is tentatively TRBD1 or TRBD2 (5 bases each). The CDR3 has 17 residues. The V end was cut by 0 bases, the J end by 5 bases, with 18 bases between. Germline V gene lookup returns CDR1 LGHNA and CDR2 YNFKEQ. This CDR3 reads CASSQDGASSGGDTQYF. The CDR3 bases are TGTGCCAGCAGCCAAGATGGGGCTAGCAGCGGAGGAGATACGCAGTATTTT.

The chain has TRBV7-9 and TRBJ2-1; D remains unclear. Looked up from germline, CDR1 is SEHNR and CDR2 is FQNEAQ (reference sequence). CDR3 length: 16 amino acids. Between the trimmed V and J ends, which lost 5 bases and 6 bases, there was a span of 20 bases. CDR3 amino acids: CASSETPGRLRNEQFF. The CDR3 DNA reads as TGTGCCAGCAGCGAAACCCCCGGTCGACTGCGCAATGAGCAGTTCTTC.

V and J are TRBV7-2 and TRBJ2-7, with D hard to call. V lost 1 base and J lost 0, with 10 bases in between. Per the germline V gene, CDR1 is SGHTA and CDR2 is FQGNSA. This CDR3 has 15 residues. The CDR3 sequence: CASSLESTSSYEQYF. CDR3 DNA: TGTGCCAGCAGCTTAGAAAGTACCAGCTCCTACGAGCAGTACTTC.

In DNA form, the CDR3 reads TGTGCCAGTAGTGCTCCGGGGTTCTCCTACAATGAGCAGTTCTTC. This gives the protein CASSAPGFSYNEQFF. The chain is built from TRBV19 and TRBJ2-1, with a possible D match to TRBD2 (5 bases). The V and J ends lost 5 bases and 0 bases respectively, with 11 bases between them. The length of the CDR3 is 15 residues. In germline, CDR1 is LNHDA, CDR2 SQIVND (reference sequence). The full variable domain, in which reference TRBV19 and TRBJ2-1 provide the parts outside the CDR3, is DGGITQSPKYLFRKEGQNVTLSCEQNLNHDAMYWYRQDPGQGLRLIYYSQIVNDFQKGDIAEGYSVSREKKESFPLTVTSAQKNPTAFYLCASSAPGFSYNEQFFGPGTRLTVL.

The gene calls are TRBV12-5 and TRBJ1-1; TRBD1 is a possible D gene (6 bases). Germline V CDR1 and CDR2: LGHNT, FRNRAP. Trimming stripped 6 bases from V and 3 bases from J, with 11 bases between. The CDR3 is 13 amino acids. The CDR3 region has the DNA TGTGCTAGTGGACGGGACACCCACACTGAAGCTTTCTTT. The encoded protein is CASGRDTHTEAFF.

V is TRBV7-3 and J is TRBJ2-2; no definite D call. Germline lookup yields CDR1 SGHTA and CDR2 FQGTGA. Trimming removed 4 bases at V and 0 bases at J, with 3 bases between. The CDR3 covers 13 residues. As DNA, the CDR3 is TGTGCCAGCAGCTCTCCGAACACCGGGGAGCTGTTTTTT. Translating it yields CASSSPNTGELFF.

This chain joins TRBV4-1 and TRBJ2-7; possibly TRBD1 for D (6 bases). Trimming removed 0 bases at V and 3 bases at J, with 18 bases between. CDR1 is MGHRA and CDR2 is YSYEKL in the germline V gene. The CDR3 sequence is 17 residues long. The CDR3 is CASSQDLTGTKDYEQYF. The CDR3 DNA is TGCGCCAGCAGCCAAGACCTAACCGGGACAAAAGACTACGAGCAGTACTTC.

V usage is TRBV4-2 and J usage is TRBJ2-7, with 8 bases fitting TRBD1. This CDR3 comprises 15 residues. The junction had 6 bases not matched to a gene; V was cut back by 4 bases and J by 1 base. From germline, CDR1 is LGHNA and CDR2 YNFKEQ. The CDR3 is CASSRGDRGSYEQYF. DNA of the CDR3: TGTGCCAGCAGCCGGGGCGACAGGGGATCCTACGAGCAGTACTTC.

V is TRBV19 and J is TRBJ2-7; no clear D gene. With 3 bases removed from V and 5 bases from J, the gap between germline ends came to 14 bases. The CDR3 extends over 14 amino acids. CDR1 and CDR2 from the germline V gene are LNHDA and SQIVND (reference sequence). The CDR3 is CASSMIGPFDEQYF. The CDR3 DNA follows: TGTGCCAGTAGTATGATCGGCCCCTTCGACGAGCAGTACTTC.

This chain joins TRBV1 and TRBJ1-1. TRBV1 corresponds to a pseudogene. This CDR3 spans 16 amino acids. CDR3 nucleotides: TGCACCAGCAGCCAACATCCGGGACGGGGGGACACTGAAGCTTTCTTT. Translation: CTSSQHPGRGDTEAFF.

The chain uses TRBV4-3 and TRBJ2-7, with D uncertain. In germline, CDR1 is LGHNA, CDR2 YSLEER. This CDR3 region has 14 residues. V lost 0 bases to trimming and J lost 3 bases, with 9 bases between them. CDR3 DNA sequence: TGCGCCAGCAGCCAAGATCGGGCCAACTACGAGCAGTACTTC. Translation: CASSQDRANYEQYF.